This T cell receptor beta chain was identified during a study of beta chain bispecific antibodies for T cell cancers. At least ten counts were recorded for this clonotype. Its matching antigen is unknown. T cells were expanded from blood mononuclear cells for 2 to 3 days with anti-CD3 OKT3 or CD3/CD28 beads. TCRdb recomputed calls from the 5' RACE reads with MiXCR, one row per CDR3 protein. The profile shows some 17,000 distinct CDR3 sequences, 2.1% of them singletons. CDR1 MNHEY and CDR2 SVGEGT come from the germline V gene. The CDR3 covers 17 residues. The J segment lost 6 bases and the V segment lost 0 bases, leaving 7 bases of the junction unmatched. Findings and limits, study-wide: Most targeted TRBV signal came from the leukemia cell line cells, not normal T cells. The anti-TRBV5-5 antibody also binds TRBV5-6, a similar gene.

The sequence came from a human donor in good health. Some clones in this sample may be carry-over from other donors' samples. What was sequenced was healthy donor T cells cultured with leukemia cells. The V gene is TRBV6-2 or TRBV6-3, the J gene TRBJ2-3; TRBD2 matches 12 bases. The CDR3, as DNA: TGTGCCAGCAGTTACTCGCTAGCGGGGGGGGCCATGGATACGCAGTATTTT. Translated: CASSYSLAGGAMDTQYF.